This T cell receptor (beta chain) was sequenced during a study of neurological immune-mediated disorders. The CDR3 spans 15 residues. V lost 5 bases and J lost 3; bases outside the gene matches: 6. CDR1 is SGHTA and CDR2 is FQGNSA in the germline V gene. A single run covered 15-18 subjects with over 190 million TCR-beta sequences. MiXCR, applied by TCRdb to the 5' RACE reads, yields one record per CDR3 protein. The table has fewer than 25,000 distinct CDR3 sequences, roughly 10% seen once. Study-level findings and limits: No sharing of CDR3 amino acid sequences was observed among expanded clones across subjects, suggesting private repertoires in all groups. Patients with HTLV-1-associated myelopathy showed the most TCR clonal expansion. Those with multiple sclerosis showed the least, falling below healthy controls.

This clonotype was detected many times. Its antigen remains unknown. This clonotype was sampled from a woman in her sixties or seventies with HTLV-1-associated myelopathy (HAM/TSP). Sequencing used PBMCs. The V gene is TRBV7-2, the J gene TRBJ2-1; 8 bases agree with TRBD2. The CDR3 loop reads CASSPFGGDYNEQFF. The CDR3 nucleotides read TGTGCCAGCAGCCCATTCGGGGGGGACTACAATGAGCAGTTCTTC.